This record looks at one T cell receptor (beta chain) sequence and its context. Building the TCR beta libraries relied on iRepertoire HTBI primers, and CDR3 regions underwent Arm-PCR. Authors' processing steps: Taken together, the samples had roughly 56 TRBV and 13 to 15 TRBJ segments identified. TCRdb ran MiXCR on the multiplex PCR reads and lists one entry per CDR3 protein. V and J calls and clone size were set by TCRdb, not the authors. This repertoire shows around 460,000 distinct CDR3 sequences, roughly 22% found once; its top ten account for under 15%. CDR1 is DFQATT, CDR2 SNEGSKA, per germline (reference sequence). Trimming took 0 bases from V and 4 from J, leaving 12 bases between them. The CDR3 covers 14 residues. The sample comes from a study of regulatory T cells in long-lasting Graves disease. Time point noted: persistent/refractory GD, antithyroid drugs over 5 years with positive TRAb. Isolated PBMC RNA provided the starting material for the TCR library.

The receptor was derived from a female donor with Graves disease. The gene calls are TRBV20-1 and TRBJ1-1; TRBD1 might be the D (6 bases). The sample in question was peripheral blood mononuclear cells (PBMCs), obtained when the disease was refractory, from a patient treated with antithyroid drugs. CDR3 sequence reads: CSARELGGVTEAFF. The DNA for the CDR3 is TGCAGTGCTAGAGAATTAGGGGGGGTCACTGAAGCTTTCTTT.